These 31 T cell receptor beta chains were all obtained from the same sample, sequenced in a study of blood T cell repertoires in COVID-19. Data came from immunoSEQ multiplex PCR; TCRdb stores just in-frame clones and leaves some out. The table records roughly 250,000 clones, roughly four fifths of them present only once. Sequencing was performed on peripheral blood. These receptors originate from a woman in her 50s with acute or convalescent COVID-19.

V gene TRBV5-4 combines with J gene TRBJ2-7; 8 bases align to TRBD2. From germline, CDR1 is SGHNT and CDR2 YYREEE (reference sequence). V lost 4 bases and J lost 5; bases outside the gene matches: 5. This CDR3 has 13 residues. Here the CDR3 DNA reads TGTGCCAGCAGCGCAGCGGGAGTCCACGAGCAGTACTTC. This translates into CASSAAGVHEQYF.

The genes are TRBV28 and TRBJ2-7; 9 bases match TRBD1. There are 14 residues in the CDR3. Germline V gives CDR1 MDHEN, CDR2 SYDVKM. V shed 6 bases and J 2 bases; nucleotides not matched to a gene: 5. The CDR3 nucleotides are TGTGCCAGCAGAAACAGGGGGCGCACCTACGAGCAGTACTTC. Translating it yields CASRNRGRTYEQYF. Based on the CDR3 plus reference TRBV28 and TRBJ2-7, the full variable domain is DVKVTQSSRYLVKRTGEKVFLECVQDMDHENMFWYRQDPGLGLRLIYFSYDVKMKEKGDIPEGYSVSREKKERFSLILESASTNQTSMYLCASRNRGRTYEQYFGPGTRLTVT.

In nucleotides, the CDR3 is TGTGCCAGCAGCCGCCCTGGCCAGGGGGTAGATGAGCAGTTCTTC. Its protein is CASSRPGQGVDEQFF. V usage is TRBV2 and J usage is TRBJ2-1; 7 bases agree with TRBD1. J lost 8 bases, V lost 6 bases, and 13 bases had no gene match. The V gene's germline CDR1 is SNHLY and CDR2 FYNNEI. The CDR3 sequence is 15 residues long.

This clone has just one count. This chain joins TRBV14 and TRBJ1-3; TRBD1 matches 9 bases. Germline CDR1 is SGHDN and CDR2 is FVKESK. Germline trimming cut 4 bases from V and 4 bases from J; bases unmatched to any gene: 5. This CDR3 is built from 15 residues. The CDR3 DNA sequence: TGTGCCAGCAGCCTACAGGGGGCAGGAGGAAACACCATATATTTT. Protein sequence: CASSLQGAGGNTIYF. Using reference TRBV14 and TRBJ1-3 for the parts outside the CDR3, the full variable domain is EAGVTQFPSHSVIEKGQTVTLRCDPISGHDNLYWYRRVMGKEIKFLLHFVKESKQDESGMPNNRFLAERTGGTYSTLKVQPAELEDSGVYFCASSLQGAGGNTIYFGEGSWLTVV.

V usage is TRBV25-1 and J usage is TRBJ1-4, with D tentatively TRBD1 (6 bases). V was pared by 5 bases and J by 7 bases, with 14 bases between. Germline V CDR1 and CDR2: MGHDK, SYGVNS. This CDR3 is 14 amino acids long. In nucleotides, the CDR3 is TGTGCCAGCAGTTCAGGGGTCGGGGTTGAAAAACTGTTTTTT. This sequence encodes CASSSGVGVEKLFF.

The rearrangement joins TRBV6-5 to TRBJ1-2, with 9 bases aligning to TRBD1. The CDR3 contains 15 residues. The V and J ends lost 2 bases and 2 bases, in that order; junction bases with no gene match: 3. The germline CDR1 and CDR2 sequences are MNHEY and SVGAGI. CDR3 residues: CASSYRTGVNYGYTF. CDR3 coding DNA: TGTGCCAGCAGTTACCGGACAGGGGTGAACTATGGCTACACCTTC.

The CDR3 is CASSPGWTSGTGETQYF. Here the CDR3 DNA reads TGTGCCAGCAGCCCCGGTTGGACTAGCGGGACTGGGGAGACCCAGTACTTC. This chain links TRBV7-9 with TRBJ2-5; 12 bases match TRBD2. After removal of 5 bases from V and 5 bases from J, the junction contained 12 bases not matched to a gene. This CDR3 comprises 17 residues. Per germline, CDR1 SEHNR and CDR2 FQNEAQ (reference sequence).

CDR3 sequence (DNA): TGCGCCAGCAGTGAGCACAATCAGCCCCAGCATTTT. Translation gives CASSEHNQPQHF. The chain links TRBV10-2 to TRBJ1-5; D unresolved. With 2 bases removed from V and 3 bases from J, the gap between germline ends came to 2 bases. The germline gives CDR1 WSHSY, CDR2 SAAADI. The CDR3 is 12 amino acids.

The chain combines TRBV2 with TRBJ2-3; 12 nucleotides align to TRBD2. The CDR3 loop spans 15 amino acids. Germline assignment: CDR1 SNHLY and CDR2 FYNNEI. V lost 6 bases to trimming and J lost 8 bases; unmatched junction nucleotides: 9. This chain's CDR3 is CASSGLAGNQGTQYF. For the CDR3, the DNA is TGTGCCAGCAGCGGACTAGCGGGGAACCAAGGTACGCAGTATTTT.

The V and J genes are TRBV5-4 and TRBJ2-2; perhaps TRBD2 as D (5 bases). Germline V CDR1 and CDR2: SGHNT, YYREEE (reference sequence). Trimming cost V 0 bases and J 2 bases, with 11 bases left between them. The CDR3 loop spans 16 amino acids. CDR3 DNA sequence: TGTGCCAGCAGCTTGGGTGGGAGTACTAACACCGGGGAGCTGTTTTTT. It is translated as CASSLGGSTNTGELFF.

The rearrangement joins TRBV28 to TRBJ2-6, with D maybe TRBD2 (6 bases). Germline values: CDR1 MDHEN, CDR2 SYDVKM. Trimming took 5 bases from V and 4 from J, leaving 18 bases between them. CDR3 size: 17 residues. The CDR3 region is CASSPDTGRPGANVLTF. CDR3 bases: TGTGCCAGCAGTCCAGATACGGGGAGGCCCGGGGCCAACGTCCTGACTTTC.

The gene calls are TRBV28 and TRBJ1-1; 9 bases are a match to TRBD1. This CDR3 has 14 amino acids. V was pared by 6 bases and J by 4 bases, with 6 bases of the junction left unmatched. Germline V gene lookup returns CDR1 MDHEN and CDR2 SYDVKM. The CDR3 reads CASRGQGWVTEAFF. Here the CDR3 DNA reads TGTGCCAGCAGGGGACAGGGTTGGGTCACTGAAGCTTTCTTT.

V and J are TRBV7-2 and TRBJ1-1; weak D call: TRBD1 (5 bases). Trimming shortened V by 5 bases and J by 0 bases, and 10 bases separated the two germline ends. Germline V gene lookup returns CDR1 SGHTA and CDR2 FQGNSA. CDR3 length equals 14 residues. The CDR3 DNA sequence: TGTGCCAGCAGCCGGATGGGGCTGAACACTGAAGCTTTCTTT. Residues: CASSRMGLNTEAFF.

The chain couples TRBV19 to TRBJ1-5; D is uncertain. The CDR3 consists of 13 residues. CDR1 and CDR2 from the germline V gene are LNHDA and SQIVND (reference sequence). Trimming pared 8 bases from V and 1 base from J, leaving 9 bases between. The CDR3 loop is CASGQASNQPQHF. In DNA, the CDR3 is TGTGCCAGTGGGCAGGCGAGCAATCAGCCCCAGCATTTT.

V is TRBV27 and J is TRBJ2-3, with 11 bases that match TRBD2. With 6 bases clipped from V and 2 bases from J, the junction kept 10 bases outside the gene matches. Germline-derived CDR1 and CDR2 are MNHEY and SMNVEV (reference sequence). The length of the CDR3 is 17 residues. The CDR3 sequence is CASSRASGGFYTDTQYF. DNA for the CDR3: TGTGCCAGCAGCCGAGCTAGCGGGGGGTTCTACACAGATACGCAGTATTTT.

The J gene is TRBJ1-1, the V gene TRBV11-3; D is perhaps TRBD1 (6 bases). The CDR3 loop spans 12 amino acids. Germline lookup yields CDR1 SGHNT and CDR2 YENEEA. V shed 1 base and J shed 8 bases, with 8 bases lying between them. CDR3 region: CASSLVGGEAFF. CDR3 in DNA: TGTGCCAGCAGCTTAGTAGGGGGAGAAGCTTTCTTT. Using reference TRBV11-3 and TRBJ1-1 for the parts outside the CDR3, the full variable domain is EAGVVQSPRYKIIEKKQPVAFWCNPISGHNTLYWYLQNLGQGPELLIRYENEEAVDDSQLPKDRFSAERLKGVDSTLKIQPAELGDSAVYLCASSLVGGEAFFGQGTRLTVV.

Comment on this clone: The same CDR3 is also encoded by other DNA sequences in this sample. The V and J genes are TRBV28 and TRBJ1-5; 7 nucleotides match TRBD1. With 1 base clipped from V and 4 bases from J, the junction kept 4 bases outside the gene matches. The CDR3 consists of 15 residues. CDR1 is MDHEN, CDR2 SYDVKM, per germline. CDR3 coding DNA: TGTGCCAGCAGTTTATTCGCAGGGGGTAATCAGCCCCAGCATTTT. Translated: CASSLFAGGNQPQHF.

There are a few counts of this clone. This chain connects TRBV23-1 to TRBJ1-6; 7 nucleotides line up with TRBD1. TRBV23-1 carries the ORF label, with uncertain function. V was clipped by 5 bases and J by 0 bases; unmatched bases: 7. The CDR3 extends over 17 amino acids. The CDR3 region is CASSRQGPSSYNSPLHF. In DNA, the CDR3 is TGCGCCAGCAGTAGACAGGGTCCCAGCTCCTATAATTCACCCCTCCACTTT.

V gene TRBV6-2 or TRBV6-3 combines with J gene TRBJ1-5; D not resolved. The germline V gene encodes CDR1 MNHEY and CDR2 SVGEGT. V was cut by 7 bases and J by 6 bases, with 13 bases left in between. There are 13 residues in the CDR3. CDR3 loop: CASNPPGSQPQHF. CDR3 bases: TGTGCCAGCAACCCACCCGGTAGTCAGCCCCAGCATTTT.

The chain carries TRBV28 and TRBJ1-1; D possibly corresponds to TRBD1 (6 bases). Germline CDR1 reads MDHEN; CDR2 reads SYDVKM. The V and J ends lost 8 bases and 5 bases respectively, with 18 bases between them. This CDR3 region has 14 residues. The CDR3 coding sequence is TGTGCCAGCCAGAGGGGGGGGGCTGTTACTGAAGCTTTCTTT. Its protein is CASQRGGAVTEAFF.

CDR3 amino acids: CASSPGGGGYTF. In nucleotides, the CDR3 is TGTGCCAGCAGCCCAGGGGGCGGAGGCTACACCTTC. V usage is TRBV9 and J usage is TRBJ1-2; 8 nucleotides line up with TRBD1. In germline, CDR1 is SGDLS, CDR2 YYNGEE. CDR3 size: 12 residues. V lost 4 bases and J lost 8; bases outside the gene matches: 4.

This clone was seen a single time. The chain employs TRBV11-3 and TRBJ2-3; TRBD2 aligns across 7 bases. Unmatched junction bases numbered 2, after V lost 4 bases and J lost 1 base. CDR1 and CDR2 from the germline V gene are SGHNT and YENEEA. There are 14 residues in the CDR3. CDR3: CASSWGRGTDTQYF. Written as DNA, the CDR3 is TGTGCCAGCAGCTGGGGGAGGGGCACAGATACGCAGTATTTT. The entire variable domain, with the rest obtained from reference TRBV11-3 and TRBJ2-3, is as follows: EAGVVQSPRYKIIEKKQPVAFWCNPISGHNTLYWYLQNLGQGPELLIRYENEEAVDDSQLPKDRFSAERLKGVDSTLKIQPAELGDSAVYLCASSWGRGTDTQYFGPGTRLTVL.

The rearrangement uses TRBV21-1 and TRBJ1-5; the table's D call of TRBD1 was not tested on the DNA. TRBV21-1 is recorded as a pseudogene. The CDR3 covers 14 residues. In DNA form, the CDR3 reads TGTGCCAGCAGCAAAGACAGGGGTCATCAGCCCCAGCATTTT. Amino acids: CASSKDRGHQPQHF.

The J gene is TRBJ1-2, the V gene TRBV6-5; possible D gene TRBD1, 5 bases. The CDR3 has 14 residues. Per the germline V gene, CDR1 is MNHEY and CDR2 is SVGAGI. V was shortened by 0 bases and J by 8 bases, with 13 bases between the two germline ends. CDR3 region: CASSYSSGSRGYTF. As DNA, the CDR3 is TGTGCCAGCAGTTACTCGTCAGGGTCTCGGGGCTACACCTTC.

The J gene is TRBJ2-7, the V gene TRBV9; perhaps TRBD2 as D (7 bases). Germline CDR1 SGDLS, CDR2 YYNGEE. The CDR3 contains 15 residues. The V gene lost 4 bases and the J gene lost 4 bases, with 18 bases spanning the gap. CDR3 amino acids: CASSPGDGGAYEQYF. The CDR3, as DNA: TGTGCCAGCAGCCCCGGTGATGGGGGGGCATACGAGCAGTACTTC.

The rearrangement uses TRBV11-2 and TRBJ2-2; 7 positions agree with TRBD1. Germline values: CDR1 SGHAT, CDR2 FQNNGV. This CDR3 contains 15 residues. V trimming: 5 bases; J trimming: 0 bases; junction bases outside the gene matches: 3. CDR3 in amino acids: CASSDRVANTGELFF. CDR3 sequence (DNA): TGTGCCAGCAGCGACAGGGTGGCGAACACCGGGGAGCTGTTTTTT.

The rearrangement links TRBV6-5 to TRBJ2-7; 7 bases are shared with TRBD1. From germline, CDR1 is MNHEY and CDR2 SVGAGI. The V and J ends lost 6 bases and 4 bases, in that order; junction bases with no gene match: 12. The CDR3 is 15 residues long. The CDR3 is CASRTSPGQLYEQYF. CDR3 sequence (DNA): TGTGCCAGCAGGACGTCTCCGGGACAGCTTTACGAGCAGTACTTC.

The rearrangement joins TRBV10-3 to TRBJ1-2; D is unclear. Germline CDR1 and CDR2: ENHRY and SYGVKD. The CDR3 covers 12 residues. V lost 8 bases, J lost 4 bases, and 11 bases lay in between. The CDR3 loop reads CAIGSEGYGYTF. Written as DNA, the CDR3 is TGTGCCATCGGCTCAGAGGGCTATGGCTACACCTTC.

In its sample, this clone was seen a few times. V gene TRBV6-6 combines with J gene TRBJ2-7, with 15 bases that match TRBD2. Per the germline V gene, CDR1 is MNHNY and CDR2 is SVGAGI (reference sequence). This CDR3 region has 17 residues. V was pared by 5 bases and J by 0 bases, with 5 bases of the junction left unmatched. The CDR3 protein is CASSPGLAGGYSYEQYF. Here the CDR3 DNA reads TGTGCCAGCAGTCCGGGACTAGCGGGAGGCTACTCCTACGAGCAGTACTTC.

J is TRBJ2-3 and V is TRBV28; 10 bases fit TRBD2. Germline V gene lookup returns CDR1 MDHEN and CDR2 SYDVKM. Trimming cost V 5 bases and J 2 bases; bases outside gene matches: 13. This CDR3 is built from 18 residues. The DNA of the CDR3 is TGTGCCAGCAGTCCGGAGGGTAGCGGGAGGATCAACACAGATACGCAGTATTTT. Translated, it gives CASSPEGSGRINTDTQYF.

The chain uses TRBV9 and TRBJ2-6, with D unresolved. In germline, CDR1 is SGDLS, CDR2 YYNGEE. There are 16 residues in the CDR3. V was cut by 3 bases and J by 4 bases, with 14 bases left in between. Here the CDR3 reads CASSAEVGFGANVLTF. CDR3 sequence (DNA): TGTGCCAGCAGCGCCGAGGTGGGTTTCGGGGCCAACGTCCTGACTTTC.